This T cell receptor (beta chain) was recovered during a study of T cell responses to AZD1222 COVID-19 vaccine. This clone was detected once. Its target is not known. Study results and limitations: Spike-specific TCR breadth and depth both grew after two AZD1222 doses. At baseline, seropositivity was found in only six AZD1222 recipients. Unmutated variant regions reportedly attract nearly half of all spike-specific TCRs. Vaccine-associated CD4 TCRs ranged over spike, dominating at 160-218 and 743-854.

The assay was immunoSEQ multiplex PCR, and TCRdb's table has in-frame clones only and misses some. The sample records about 150,000 clones, 92% being singletons. The CDR3 has 13 residues. The germline V and J ends were trimmed by 4 bases and 0 bases, with 4 bases remaining between them. The source is an adult who received the AZD1222 COVID-19 vaccine. The material was peripheral blood, obtained 28 days after the second AZD1222 dose. This rearrangement joins TRBV12-3 or TRBV12-4 to TRBJ1-5; D gene uncertain. CDR3 DNA: TGTGCCAGCAGTTCGAATAGCAATCAGCCCCAGCATTTT. Protein: CASSSNSNQPQHF.